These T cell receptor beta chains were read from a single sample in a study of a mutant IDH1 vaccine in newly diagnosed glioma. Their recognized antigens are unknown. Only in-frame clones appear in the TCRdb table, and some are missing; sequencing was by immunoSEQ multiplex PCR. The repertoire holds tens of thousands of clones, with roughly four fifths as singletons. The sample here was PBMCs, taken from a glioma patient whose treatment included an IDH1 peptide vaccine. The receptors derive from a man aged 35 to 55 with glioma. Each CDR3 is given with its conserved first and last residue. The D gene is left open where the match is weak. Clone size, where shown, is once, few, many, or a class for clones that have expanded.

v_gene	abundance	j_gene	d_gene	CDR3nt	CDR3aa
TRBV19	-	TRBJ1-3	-	TGTGCCAGTAGTACGACAGTCTCTGGAAACACCATATATTTT	CASSTTVSGNTIYF
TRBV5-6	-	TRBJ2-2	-	TGTGCCAGCAGCTTTAGGGGGAGCGCCGGGGAGCTGTTTTTT	CASSFRGSAGELFF
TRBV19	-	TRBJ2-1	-	TGTGCCAGTAGCCTGGGGACCTACAATGAGCAGTTCTTC	CASSLGTYNEQFF
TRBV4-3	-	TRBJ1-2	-	TGCGCCAGCAGCCAAGGGGCCCCAGCCTATGGCTACACCTTC	CASSQGAPAYGYTF
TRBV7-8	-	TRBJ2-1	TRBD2	TGTGCCAGCAGCAGTAGCGGGGGGCTCAAGGTTAATGAGCAGTTCTTC	CASSSSGGLKVNEQFF
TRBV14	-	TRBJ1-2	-	TGTGCCAGCAGCCGAATGACAGGCACTTATGGCTACACCTTC	CASSRMTGTYGYTF
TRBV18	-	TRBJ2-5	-	TGTGCCAGCTCCACCCTGGGGGGCAGGCAAGAGACCCAGTACTTC	CASSTLGGRQETQYF
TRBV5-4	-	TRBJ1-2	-	TGTGCCAGCAGCCCGGGACATCCGAACTATGGCTACACCTTC	CASSPGHPNYGYTF
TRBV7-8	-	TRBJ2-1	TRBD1	TGTGCCAGCAGCTTAGGACCCACAGGGGGCATCTACAATGAGCAGTTCTTC	CASSLGPTGGIYNEQFF
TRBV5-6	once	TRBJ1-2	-	TGTGCCAGCAGCCTGCGAAGAAGAAAGTACTACACCTTC	CASSLRRRKYYTF
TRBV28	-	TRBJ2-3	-	TGTGCCAGCACCGGCATCACCGCCGGAGATACGCAGTATTTT	CASTGITAGDTQYF
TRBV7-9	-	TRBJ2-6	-	TGTGCCAGCAGAAGCCATCCCAGGGAATCTGGGGCCAACGTCCTGACTTTC	CASRSHPRESGANVLTF
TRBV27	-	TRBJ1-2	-	TGTGCCAGCAGTTCGGGCCATGGGGGCTACACCTTC	CASSSGHGGYTF
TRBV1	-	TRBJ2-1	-	TGCACCAGCAGCCCCGAAGGGGGAGGCTCCTACAATGAGCAGTTCTTC	CTSSPEGGGSYNEQFF
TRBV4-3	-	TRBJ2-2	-	TGCGCCAGCAGCCAAGATGTGGGACTGATGACCGGGGAGCTGTTTTTT	CASSQDVGLMTGELFF
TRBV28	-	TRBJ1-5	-	TGTGCCAGCAGTTTTTCAGGGTTAAGGCAGCCCCAGCATTTT	CASSFSGLRQPQHF
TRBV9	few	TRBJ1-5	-	TGTGCCAGCAGCGAGGGGTATCAGCCCCAGCATTTT	CASSEGYQPQHF
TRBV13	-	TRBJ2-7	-	TGTGCCAGCACCCTTTCGGTGGGAAGCTCCTACGAGCAGTACTTC	CASTLSVGSSYEQYF
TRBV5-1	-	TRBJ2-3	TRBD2	TGCGCCAGCCGGGAACTTAGCGGGGGGACAGATACGCAGTATTTT	CASRELSGGTDTQYF
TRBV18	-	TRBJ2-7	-	TGTGCCAGCTCACCCCGTGGCTACGAGCAGTACTTC	CASSPRGYEQYF
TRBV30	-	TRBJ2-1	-	TGTGCCTGGAGTCAAAAAGGACCTGGGGCAAATAACAATGAGCAGTTCTTC	CAWSQKGPGANNNEQFF
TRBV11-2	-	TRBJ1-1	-	TGTGCCAGCAGCTTAGGTGGGAAAACAAACACTGAAGCTTTCTTT	CASSLGGKTNTEAFF
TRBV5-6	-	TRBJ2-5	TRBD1	TGTGCCAGCAGCTTGGACCCGGGACAGAAACAAGAGACCCAGTACTTC	CASSLDPGQKQETQYF
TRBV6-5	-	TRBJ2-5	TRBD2	TGTGCCAGCAGTTACAGCGGGGGTAAGGCAGAGACCCAGTACTTC	CASSYSGGKAETQYF
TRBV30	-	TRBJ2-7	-	TGTGCCTGGAGTATACGGCCCCACGAGCAGTACTTC	CAWSIRPHEQYF
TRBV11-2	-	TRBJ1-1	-	TGTGCCAGCAGCTTAGTAGAGACTTCGAACACTGAAGCTTTCTTT	CASSLVETSNTEAFF
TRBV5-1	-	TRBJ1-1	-	TGCGCCAGCAGGTCCGAATCCGGGAGGAACACTGAAGCTTTCTTT	CASRSESGRNTEAFF